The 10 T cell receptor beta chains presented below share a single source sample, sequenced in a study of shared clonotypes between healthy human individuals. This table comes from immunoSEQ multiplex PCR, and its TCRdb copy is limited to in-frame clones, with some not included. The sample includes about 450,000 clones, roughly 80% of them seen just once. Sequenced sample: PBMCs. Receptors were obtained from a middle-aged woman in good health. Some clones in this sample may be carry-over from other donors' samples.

In nucleotides, the CDR3 is TGTGCCAGCAGTTACTTTCAGGGCGGCTACACCTTC. This translates into CASSYFQGGYTF. The V call is TRBV6-5, the J call TRBJ1-2; a possible D gene is TRBD1 (5 bases). CDR1 and CDR2 from the germline V gene are MNHEY and SVGAGI. Deletions cut 1 base from V and 8 bases from J, with 8 bases between. The CDR3 is 12 amino acids.

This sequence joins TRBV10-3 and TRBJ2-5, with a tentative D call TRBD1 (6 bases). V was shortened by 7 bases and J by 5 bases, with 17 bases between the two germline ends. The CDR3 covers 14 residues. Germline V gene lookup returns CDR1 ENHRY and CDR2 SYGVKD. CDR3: CAIKTGSKGETQYF. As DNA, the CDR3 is TGTGCCATCAAGACAGGATCAAAGGGGGAGACCCAGTACTTC.

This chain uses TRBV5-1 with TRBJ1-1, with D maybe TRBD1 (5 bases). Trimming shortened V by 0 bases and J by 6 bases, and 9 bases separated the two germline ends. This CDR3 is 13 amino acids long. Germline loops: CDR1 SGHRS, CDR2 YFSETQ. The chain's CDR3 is CASSLGDLPEAFF. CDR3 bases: TGCGCCAGCAGCTTGGGGGACTTACCTGAAGCTTTCTTT. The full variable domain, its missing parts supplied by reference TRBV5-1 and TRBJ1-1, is KAGVTQTPRYLIKTRGQQVTLSCSPISGHRSVSWYQQTPGQGLQFLFEYFSETQRNKGNFPGRFSGRQFSNSRSEMNVSTLELGDSALYLCASSLGDLPEAFFGQGTRLTVV.

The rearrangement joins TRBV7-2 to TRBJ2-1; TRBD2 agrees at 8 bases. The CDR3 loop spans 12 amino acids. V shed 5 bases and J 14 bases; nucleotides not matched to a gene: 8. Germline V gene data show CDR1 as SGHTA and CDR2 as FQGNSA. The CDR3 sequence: CASSQSGGIEFF. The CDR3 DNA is TGTGCCAGCAGCCAGAGCGGGGGCATAGAGTTCTTC.

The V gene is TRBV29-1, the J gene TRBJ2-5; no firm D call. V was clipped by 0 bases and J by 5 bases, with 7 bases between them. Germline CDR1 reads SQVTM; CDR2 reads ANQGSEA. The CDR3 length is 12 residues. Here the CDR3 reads CSVEEVRETQYF. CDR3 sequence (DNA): TGCAGCGTTGAAGAGGTGCGGGAGACCCAGTACTTC.

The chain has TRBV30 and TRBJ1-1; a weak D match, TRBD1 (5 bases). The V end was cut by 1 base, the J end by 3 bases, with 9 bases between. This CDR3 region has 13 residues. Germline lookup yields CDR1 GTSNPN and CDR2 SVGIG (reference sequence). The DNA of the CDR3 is TGTGCCTGGAGTGCCCAGGGATACACTGAAGCTTTCTTT. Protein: CAWSAQGYTEAFF.

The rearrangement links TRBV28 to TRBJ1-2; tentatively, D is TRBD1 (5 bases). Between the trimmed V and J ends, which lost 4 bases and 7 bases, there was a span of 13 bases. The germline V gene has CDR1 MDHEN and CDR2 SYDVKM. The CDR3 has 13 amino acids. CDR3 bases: TGTGCCAGCAGTTCGCAGGGCCTTGGTGGCTACACCTTC. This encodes CASSSQGLGGYTF.

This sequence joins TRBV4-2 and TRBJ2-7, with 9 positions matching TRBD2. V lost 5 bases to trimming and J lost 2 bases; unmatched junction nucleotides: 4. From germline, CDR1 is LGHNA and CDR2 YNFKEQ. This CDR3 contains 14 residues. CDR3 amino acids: CASSFSGSAYEQYF. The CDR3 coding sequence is TGTGCCAGCAGCTTTAGCGGGAGTGCCTACGAGCAGTACTTC.

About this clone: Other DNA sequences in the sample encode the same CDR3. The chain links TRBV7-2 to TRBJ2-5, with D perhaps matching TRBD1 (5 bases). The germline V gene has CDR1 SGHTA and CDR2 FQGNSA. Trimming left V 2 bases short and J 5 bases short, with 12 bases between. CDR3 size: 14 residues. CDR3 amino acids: CASSLRQGSETQYF. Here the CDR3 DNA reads TGTGCCAGCAGCTTAAGGCAGGGTAGCGAGACCCAGTACTTC. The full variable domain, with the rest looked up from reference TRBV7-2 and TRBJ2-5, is GAGVSQSPSNKVTEKGKDVELRCDPISGHTALYWYRQSLGQGLEFLIYFQGNSAPDKSGLPSDRFSAERTGGSVSTLTIQRTQQEDSAVYLCASSLRQGSETQYFGPGTRLLVL.

CDR3 sequence: CASSLFRGNTEAFF. The CDR3 region has the DNA TGTGCCAGCAGCCTTTTCAGGGGGAACACTGAAGCTTTCTTT. J is TRBJ1-1 and V is TRBV7-8, with D perhaps matching TRBD1 (6 bases). Trimming took off 5 bases at V and 1 base at J, with 11 bases between the two ends. The CDR3 is made up of 14 amino acids. The germline gives CDR1 SGHVS, CDR2 FQNEAQ.